The 27 T cell receptor beta chains listed next were all sequenced from one sample in a study of CD8+ T cells in alopecia areata (dated by TCRdb to about 2018). Libraries were made using the immunoSEQ multiplex PCR assay. To provide template for TCR sequencing, every sample had RNA extracted and reverse transcribed into cDNA. The clones in this table, taken by TCRdb from immuneACCESS, are in-frame only. Not every clone is retained; where verified, under half of the shortfall comes from an unresolved V gene, and the cause of the rest is unknown. A total of approximately 210,000 clones appear in this sample, approximately 40% of them only once. Approximately 2.4% of the sample comes from the top ten. Explained via the paper, the treatment or condition label denotes: oral pan-JAK inhibitor, 5-10 mg twice daily. The sample consisted of CD4+ T cells sorted from blood, taken at approximately week 36, from a patient treated with tofacitinib. Receptor source: a human donor with alopecia areata.

The chain is built from TRBV4-2 and TRBJ1-2; D call uncertain. CDR3 size: 14 residues. Trimming pared 1 base from V and 4 bases from J, leaving 10 bases between. Per the germline V gene, CDR1 is LGHNA and CDR2 is YNFKEQ. The CDR3 spells CASSQVGSAYGYTF. In DNA form, the CDR3 reads TGTGCCAGCAGCCAAGTGGGGAGTGCCTATGGCTACACCTTC.

This clone was counted once. The chain is built from TRBV25-1 and TRBJ1-2; D remains ambiguous. The CDR3 is made up of 13 amino acids. The V end was cut by 5 bases, the J end by 4 bases, with 11 bases between. Per the germline V gene, CDR1 is MGHDK and CDR2 is SYGVNS. The CDR3 region is CASSLSPGYGYTF. The CDR3 bases are TGTGCCAGCAGTTTATCCCCGGGCTATGGCTACACCTTC.

Only a few counts were recorded for this clone. This chain links TRBV30 with TRBJ2-3; no reliable D call. With 2 bases removed from V and 3 bases from J, the gap between germline ends came to 9 bases. Germline V lookup: CDR1 GTSNPN, CDR2 SVGIG (reference sequence). This CDR3 is 13 amino acids long. The CDR3 DNA reads as TGTGCCTGGAGTTTCGAGTCGACAGATACGCAGTATTTT. As protein: CAWSFESTDTQYF.

The chain combines TRBV6-1 with TRBJ2-1; 9 bases are a match to TRBD2. V shed 5 bases, J shed 11 bases, and the junction held 10 bases outside the gene matches. The CDR3 is made up of 14 amino acids. In germline, CDR1 is MNHNS, CDR2 SASEGT. CDR3 sequence (DNA): TGTGCCAGCAGTTCGCCTCCGACTAGCGGAAAGCAGTTCTTC. This encodes CASSSPPTSGKQFF.

The V and J genes are TRBV2 and TRBJ1-1; perhaps TRBD1 as D (5 bases). The CDR3 totals 14 residues. V shed 6 bases and J shed 5 bases, with 16 bases lying between them. Germline V gene data show CDR1 as SNHLY and CDR2 as FYNNEI. CDR3 coding DNA: TGTGCCAGCAGGGGTCTGGGTGGGGCGACTGAAGCTTTCTTT. This encodes CASRGLGGATEAFF.

This chain joins TRBV9 and TRBJ2-7, with TRBD1 identical over 7 bases. J was trimmed by 6 bases and V by 0 bases; bases with no gene match: 6. The germline CDR1 and CDR2 sequences are SGDLS and YYNGEE. The CDR3 runs to 14 residues. CDR3 nucleotides: TGTGCCAGCAGCGTAGGAAACAGGGGCAGCGAGCAGTACTTC. Amino acids: CASSVGNRGSEQYF.

The V and J genes are TRBV30 and TRBJ1-5, with a tentative D call TRBD1 (5 bases). Trimming cost V 2 bases and J 7 bases, with 12 bases left between them. Germline V CDR1 and CDR2: GTSNPN, SVGIG (reference sequence). The CDR3 spans 13 residues. CDR3 DNA sequence: TGTGCCTGGAGTAGAGGGGAGCGGCAGCCCCAGCATTTT. Amino acid sequence: CAWSRGERQPQHF.

This chain uses TRBV5-1 with TRBJ2-1; 7 bases map to TRBD2. Per germline, CDR1 SGHRS and CDR2 YFSETQ. V lost 4 bases and J lost 12; bases outside the gene matches: 10. The length of the CDR3 is 13 residues. The CDR3 protein is CASSERGGIAQFF. DNA for the CDR3: TGCGCCAGCAGCGAGCGGGGCGGAATAGCGCAGTTCTTC.

The chain joins TRBV6-5 to TRBJ2-3; TRBD2 aligns across 15 bases. With 5 bases clipped from V and 10 bases from J, the junction kept 4 bases outside the gene matches. Germline-derived CDR1 and CDR2 are MNHEY and SVGAGI. CDR3 length: 14 residues. The CDR3: CASSQGLAGGAQYF. In nucleotides, the CDR3 is TGTGCCAGCAGTCAGGGACTAGCGGGAGGAGCGCAGTATTTT.

The genes are TRBV18 and TRBJ1-5; D unresolved. Trimming took off 9 bases at V and 1 base at J, with 13 bases between the two ends. The CDR3 runs 14 residues. CDR1 is KGHSH, CDR2 LQKENI, per germline. The CDR3 loop is CASSYTASNQPQHF. The DNA for the CDR3 is TGTGCCAGTTCCTACACAGCGAGCAATCAGCCCCAGCATTTT.

This clone appeared a few times. The J gene is TRBJ2-1, the V gene TRBV4-3; 10 bases agree with TRBD2. After removal of 3 bases from V and 12 bases from J, the junction contained 2 bases not matched to a gene. Germline loops: CDR1 LGHNA, CDR2 YSLEER. This CDR3 spans 12 amino acids. The CDR3 nucleotides read TGCGCCAGCAGCCATCGGACTAGCGGGCAGTTCTTC. Encoded protein: CASSHRTSGQFF.

The chain couples TRBV13 to TRBJ1-3; TRBD1 matches at 11 bases. V was pared by 4 bases and J by 0 bases, with 2 bases of the junction left unmatched. CDR1 is PRHDT, CDR2 FYEKMQ, per germline (reference sequence). The CDR3 is 16 residues long. DNA of the CDR3: TGTGCCAGCAGCTCAGGACAGGGGGCCTCTGGAAACACCATATATTTT. Translating it yields CASSSGQGASGNTIYF.

The chain carries TRBV7-6 and TRBJ2-7, with D hard to call. Trimming cost V 1 base and J 3 bases, with 10 bases left between them. There are 14 residues in the CDR3. Germline assignment: CDR1 SGHVS and CDR2 FNYEAQ. The CDR3 DNA is TGTGCCAGCAGCTTAGGGATGGGCGGCTACGAGCAGTACTTC. This translates into CASSLGMGGYEQYF.

This clone showed up many times. V is TRBV20-1 and J is TRBJ2-7; the D gene is possibly TRBD2 (5 bases). Germline-derived CDR1 and CDR2 are DFQATT and SNEGSKA (reference sequence). This CDR3 spans 11 amino acids. Trimming shortened V by 6 bases and J by 7 bases, and 13 bases separated the two germline ends. CDR3 nucleotide sequence: TGCAGTGCCGACCCTAGCACGGAGCAGTACTTC. Its protein is CSADPSTEQYF.

The genes are TRBV5-6 and TRBJ2-1; 7 bases fit TRBD1. This CDR3 region has 15 residues. CDR1 and CDR2 from the germline V gene are SGHDT and YYEEEE. V gave up 3 bases and J gave up 3 bases; unmatched junction bases: 6. The DNA of the CDR3 is TGTGCCAGCAGCTGGGGACAGCCGGTCTACAATGAGCAGTTCTTC. The encoded protein is CASSWGQPVYNEQFF.

The chain employs TRBV6-1 and TRBJ1-1, with 9 bases matching TRBD1. J was trimmed by 5 bases and V by 3 bases; bases with no gene match: 7. The CDR3 sequence is 15 residues long. Germline values: CDR1 MNHNS, CDR2 SASEGT. CDR3 nucleotide sequence: TGTGCCAGCAGTGAGCTAACAGGGGGCTTGACTGAAGCTTTCTTT. Translation gives CASSELTGGLTEAFF.

The chain links TRBV4-1 to TRBJ2-2, with TRBD1 matching 8 bases. The CDR3 is made up of 18 amino acids. CDR1 and CDR2 from the germline V gene are MGHRA and YSYEKL. Unmatched junction bases numbered 14, after V lost 3 bases and J lost 5 bases. CDR3 residues: CASSQADRGPFGTGELFF. The CDR3 DNA reads TGCGCCAGCAGCCAGGCTGACAGGGGTCCCTTCGGTACCGGGGAGCTGTTTTTT.

The chain couples TRBV29-1 to TRBJ1-1; D is undetermined. V was trimmed by 7 bases and J by 4 bases, leaving 10 bases between them. This CDR3 region has 11 residues. The germline CDR1 and CDR2 sequences are SQVTM and ANQGSEA. This chain's CDR3 is CSGAQVTEAFF. The DNA of the CDR3 is TGCAGCGGGGCCCAGGTCACTGAAGCTTTCTTT. Full variable domain (missing parts from reference TRBV29-1 and TRBJ1-1): SAVISQKPSRDICQRGTSLTIQCQVDSQVTMMFWYRQQPGQSLTLIATANQGSEATYESGFVIDKFPISRPNLTFSTLTVSNMSPEDSSIYLCSGAQVTEAFFGQGTRLTVV.

V usage is TRBV7-2 and J usage is TRBJ1-6, with unresolved D. CDR1 SGHTA and CDR2 FQGNSA come from the germline V gene. V was trimmed by 5 bases and J by 9 bases, leaving 11 bases between them. The CDR3 loop spans 13 amino acids. CDR3 region: CASSPQTASPLHF. The CDR3 region has the DNA TGTGCCAGCAGCCCACAGACGGCTTCACCCCTCCACTTT.

This sequence joins TRBV28 and TRBJ1-2; TRBD1 is a possible D gene (5 bases). The CDR3 extends over 15 amino acids. V lost 2 bases and J lost 4, with 14 bases in between. Germline CDR1 reads MDHEN; CDR2 reads SYDVKM. The CDR3 reads CASSLAGLKIYGYTF. The CDR3 DNA is TGTGCCAGCAGTTTAGCGGGACTGAAAATCTATGGCTACACCTTC.

The V call is TRBV29-1, the J call TRBJ2-7; 9 bases line up with TRBD1. Trimming removed 3 bases from V and 4 bases from J; junction bases left unmatched: 7. The CDR3 is 14 residues long. The germline gives CDR1 SQVTM, CDR2 ANQGSEA. CDR3 nucleotide sequence: TGCAGCGTTGACGCCGGGACAGGGCGGTACGAGCAGTACTTC. Protein sequence: CSVDAGTGRYEQYF.

This clone was seen more than once but under ten times. This chain joins TRBV2 and TRBJ2-2, with TRBD1 identical over 7 bases. Germline trimming cut 5 bases from V and 7 bases from J; bases unmatched to any gene: 4. The CDR3 runs to 13 residues. The germline CDR1 and CDR2 sequences are SNHLY and FYNNEI. As DNA, the CDR3 is TGTGCCAGCAGTAGACAGGGCTACGGGGAGCTGTTTTTT. Protein: CASSRQGYGELFF. Based on the CDR3 plus reference TRBV2 and TRBJ2-2, the full variable domain is EPEVTQTPSHQVTQMGQEVILRCVPISNHLYFYWYRQILGQKVEFLVSFYNNEISEKSEIFDDQFSVERPDGSNFTLKIRSTKLEDSAMYFCASSRQGYGELFFGEGSRLTVL.

The chain joins TRBV4-2 to TRBJ2-1; 11 bases align to TRBD2. The CDR3 is made up of 15 amino acids. Germline V gene sequence: CDR1 LGHNA, CDR2 YNFKEQ. V lost 2 bases, J lost 6 bases, and 3 bases stayed unmatched. In DNA, the CDR3 is TGTGCCAGCAGCCAACCGGGACTAGCGGTCAATGAGCAGTTCTTC. The encoded protein is CASSQPGLAVNEQFF.

This chain joins TRBV4-1 and TRBJ2-5; 9 bases map to TRBD1. After removal of 1 base from V and 5 bases from J, the junction contained 5 bases not matched to a gene. The CDR3 has 15 residues. Germline CDR1 is MGHRA and CDR2 is YSYEKL. CDR3 bases: TGCGCCAGCAGCCAAGGCAACAGGGGGCGTGAGACCCAGTACTTC. Translating it yields CASSQGNRGRETQYF.

CDR3 loop: CATSREFGRPTYEQFF. The CDR3 region has the DNA TGTGCCACCAGCAGAGAATTCGGGAGGCCCACCTATGAGCAGTTCTTC. The J gene is TRBJ2-1, the V gene TRBV15; 7 nucleotides agree with TRBD2. The CDR3 loop spans 16 amino acids. V shed 0 bases and J 8 bases; nucleotides not matched to a gene: 10. CDR1 is LNHNV, CDR2 YYDKDF, per germline (reference sequence).

This clone was detected a few times. V gene TRBV29-1 combines with J gene TRBJ2-1; 11 bases fit TRBD2. The ends lost 5 bases at V and 0 bases at J; junction bases unmatched: 9. This CDR3 region has 17 residues. Germline V gene sequence: CDR1 SQVTM, CDR2 ANQGSEA. The CDR3 region is CSVHSGTSGSSYNEQFF. DNA for the CDR3: TGCAGCGTTCACTCCGGGACTAGCGGTAGCTCCTACAATGAGCAGTTCTTC.

This sequence joins TRBV29-1 and TRBJ2-7; D possibly matches TRBD1 or TRBD2 (5 bases each). V was clipped by 5 bases and J by 5 bases, with 16 bases between them. The germline V gene has CDR1 SQVTM and CDR2 ANQGSEA. There are 13 residues in the CDR3. The CDR3 DNA sequence: TGCAGCGTTAAAAGCACCGGGACCCACGAGCAGTACTTC. Translated, it gives CSVKSTGTHEQYF.